The clone carrying this T cell receptor (beta chain) came up a few times. The antigen remains undetermined. This specimen belongs to a study of T cell repertoires in cytomegalovirus infection. Across the whole study: Both CMV infection and a matching HLA type were indicated by public TCR beta signatures. Study outcomes and limitations: There were HLA-C-restricted CMV-specific TCR beta clonotypes dominating the ex vivo response. Using cumulative public TCR beta family frequency, the authors identified those who carried CMV together with the relevant HLA.

Using its own MiXCR run on the reads, TCRdb lists one record per CDR3 protein. The sample includes 200,000 to 300,000 distinct CDR3 sequences, roughly 13% of them seen just once. Trimming cost V 7 bases and J 1 base; bases outside gene matches: 9. The germline V gene encodes CDR1 MDHEN and CDR2 SYDVKM. This CDR3 spans 18 amino acids. The receptor was isolated from a human donor in good health (CMV status not recorded). Some clones in this sample may be carry-over from other donors' samples. V gene TRBV28 combines with J gene TRBJ2-4, with 14 bases matching TRBD2. The source material was PBMCs. The CDR3 region is CASTETSGRAGAKNIQYF. The DNA of the CDR3 is TGTGCCAGCACGGAGACTAGCGGGAGGGCCGGGGCCAAAAACATTCAGTACTTC.